The rows below give T cell receptor beta chains drawn from one sample of a study of graft-versus-host responses after intestinal transplantation. Assay: immunoSEQ multiplex PCR; the TCRdb copy retains only in-frame clones and omits some. The profile covers 5,500 to 6,500 clones, with about 33% appearing a single time and under 35% taken by the ten largest. This sample comprised alloreactive CD8+ T cells from a mixed lymphocyte reaction culture, obtained before intestinal transplant. The receptors originated from a human patient who received an intestinal transplant. CDR3s include the opening cysteine and the closing phenylalanine or tryptophan. D genes are given only for firm matches. Rows may omit the clone size; those that give it use once, few, many or a size class.

>.|TRBV7-9|TRBJ2-3|TRBD2
TGTGCCAGCAGCCCCGGGGGGGCCTTGGATACGCAGTATTTT
CASSPGGALDTQYF
>.|TRBV28|TRBJ1-1|.
TGTGCCAGCAGGGGACCGACCGGGACACCGAACACTGAAGCTTTCTTT
CASRGPTGTPNTEAFF
>few|TRBV28|TRBJ1-2|TRBD1
TGTGCCAGCAGTTTAGGGGCAGGGGGCGAGGGCTATGGCTACACCTTC
CASSLGAGGEGYGYTF
>few|TRBV7-9|TRBJ2-2|.
TGTGCCAGCAGCGACATAGGTGATCTCATAAACACCGGGGAGCTGTTTTTT
CASSDIGDLINTGELFF
>.|TRBV5-1|TRBJ2-2|.
TGCGCCAGCAGCTCCCTCCAGACAGCCTCGAACACCGGGGAGCTGTTTTTT
CASSSLQTASNTGELFF
>few|TRBV7-9|TRBJ1-2|.
TGTGCCAGCAGTAAGGACAGCCCTGATGGCTACACCTTC
CASSKDSPDGYTF
>.|TRBV27|TRBJ2-1|TRBD2
TGTGCCAGCAGTTTCCCTAGACTAGCGGGAGCCTACAATGAGCAGTTCTTC
CASSFPRLAGAYNEQFF
>medium-sized|TRBV6-1|TRBJ2-7|TRBD2
TGTGCCAGCAGTGATCTAGCGGGAGGGCCTTCCTCGGGTGAGCAGTACTTC
CASSDLAGGPSSGEQYF
>.|TRBV7-9|TRBJ2-1|TRBD2
TGTGCCAGCAGCTTTAGCGGGGGGCACAATGAGCAGTTCTTC
CASSFSGGHNEQFF
>.|TRBV6-1|TRBJ2-7|.
TGTGCCAGCAGTACCGACAGCTACGAGCAGTACTTC
CASSTDSYEQYF
>.|TRBV10-3|TRBJ2-1|.
TGTGCCATCAGAACCGGGAGCGACAATGAGCAGTTCTTC
CAIRTGSDNEQFF
>.|TRBV27|TRBJ2-7|TRBD1
TGTGCCAGCAGAGGCCCGGGACAGGGGGTCTACGAGCAGTACTTC
CASRGPGQGVYEQYF
>.|TRBV9|TRBJ2-1|.
TGTGCCAGCAGCGTAGGTCCGGGGACTTCCTACAATGAGCAGTTCTTC
CASSVGPGTSYNEQFF
>.|TRBV6-5|TRBJ2-3|TRBD2
TGTGCCAGCAGTTACGGGACTAGGCTCACAGATACGCAGTATTTT
CASSYGTRLTDTQYF
>medium-sized|TRBV4-1|TRBJ2-2|.
TGCGCCAGCAGCCCCCTAAACCGGGACACCGGGGAGCTGTTTTTT
CASSPLNRDTGELFF
>.|TRBV7-2|TRBJ1-3|.
TGTGCCAGCAGCTTAGACGGTGACTCTGGAAACACCATATATTTT
CASSLDGDSGNTIYF
>few|TRBV2|TRBJ2-1|.
TGTGCCAGCAGCCCTTTACTGGGGACACAGTACAATGAGCAGTTCTTC
CASSPLLGTQYNEQFF
>medium-sized|TRBV27|TRBJ2-3|TRBD2
TGTGCCAGCAGTTCCCCCGCGGGGGGAAGTTTAAATACGCAGTATTTT
CASSSPAGGSLNTQYF
>.|TRBV7-6|TRBJ2-7|.
TGTGCCAACAGCTTGTTGACAGACTCCTACGAGCAGCACTTC
CANSLLTDSYEQHF
>.|TRBV6-5|TRBJ2-3|.
TGTGCCAGCAGTTACTCCGGGACACCTCTCCCAGATACGCAGTATTTT
CASSYSGTPLPDTQYF
>medium-sized|TRBV5-1|TRBJ2-3|TRBD2
TGCGCCAGCAGCATTCTACAGACTAGCTGGGATACGCAGTATTTT
CASSILQTSWDTQYF
>few|TRBV27|TRBJ1-1|.
TGTGCCAGCAGTTTAGTAGGGGGAACTGAAGCTTTCTTT
CASSLVGGTEAFF
>.|TRBV30|TRBJ1-1|.
TGTGCCTGGAGCACAGGGTATGGCGCTGAAGCTTTCTTT
CAWSTGYGAEAFF
>medium-sized|TRBV5-6|TRBJ1-5|.
TGTGCCAGCAGCCTCTTGGGGGGTCAGCCCCAGCATTTT
CASSLLGGQPQHF
>.|TRBV11-2|TRBJ2-3|TRBD2
TGTGCCAGCAGCCTAGGCGCTCGGGGGGCAGATACGCAGTATTTT
CASSLGARGADTQYF
>few|TRBV25-1|TRBJ2-1|TRBD2
TGTGCCAGCAGTGCTTCCGGGACTAGCGGGGGGGTCACAACTGTGCAGTTCTTC
CASSASGTSGGVTTVQFF
>few|TRBV5-1|TRBJ2-7|.
TGCGCCAGCAGCACAGCGGAGTACTCCTACGAGCAGTACTTC
CASSTAEYSYEQYF
>few|TRBV5-1|TRBJ1-6|.
TGCGCCAGCAGCTTGGTTTCGAGAGGAGTCTCACCCCTCCACTTT
CASSLVSRGVSPLHF
>.|TRBV9|TRBJ2-7|TRBD1
TGTGCCAGCAGCGTAGCTTCCGGACAGGGGTACGAGCAGTACTTC
CASSVASGQGYEQYF
>medium-sized|TRBV14|TRBJ2-5|TRBD1
TGTGCCAGCAGCCAGGCAGGGGGCAGGGAGACCCAGTACTTC
CASSQAGGRETQYF
>medium-sized|TRBV11-2|TRBJ2-7|.
TGTGCCAGCAGCTTTAGGGGGAGTCCCTACGAGCAGTACTTC
CASSFRGSPYEQYF
>.|TRBV2|TRBJ2-5|.
TGTGCCAGCAGGGCCAGGGGTAGGGAGACCCAGTACTTC
CASRARGRETQYF
>few|TRBV19|TRBJ2-1|.
TGTGCCAGTAGTATGCGTGGTTTCTATGAGCAGTTCTTC
CASSMRGFYEQFF
>.|TRBV28|TRBJ1-1|TRBD1
TGTGCCAGCAGTTTATGCGCCGGGACAGGGAACACTGAAGCTTTCTTT
CASSLCAGTGNTEAFF
>.|TRBV28|TRBJ2-7|.
TGTGCCAGCAGTTTACGCACACGTTCCTACGAGCAGTACTTC
CASSLRTRSYEQYF
>few|TRBV27|TRBJ2-7|TRBD2
TGTGCCAGCAGCCCCTCGTCAGGCCGTCTAGCGGGGGGCTGGGAGCAGTACTTC
CASSPSSGRLAGGWEQYF
>.|TRBV4-3|TRBJ2-7|.
TGCGCCAGCAGCCACGGCGGCCCCTACGAGCAGTACTTC
CASSHGGPYEQYF
>.|TRBV19|TRBJ2-1|.
TGTGCCAGTAGTATAGTGGAGGGGTCCTACAATGAGCAGTTCTTC
CASSIVEGSYNEQFF
>.|TRBV27|TRBJ2-1|TRBD2
TGCCCCACGGCTAGCGGGAGTAACAATGAGCAGTTCTTC
CPTASGSNNEQFF
>.|TRBV6-5|TRBJ2-1|TRBD2
TGTGCCAGCAGACTAGCGGGGGGCCTCTACAATGAGCAGTTCTTC
CASRLAGGLYNEQFF
>few|TRBV27|TRBJ2-2|TRBD2
TGTGCCAGCAGTTTGGCGGGAGGGACCGGGGAGCTGTTTTTT
CASSLAGGTGELFF
>few|TRBV5-8|TRBJ2-1|TRBD2
TGTGCCAGCAGCTCCATACACTTAGCGGGAACCTCCTACAATGAGCAGTTCTTC
CASSSIHLAGTSYNEQFF